The 27 T cell receptor beta chains presented below share a single source sample, sequenced in a study of blood T cells in healthy people across ages. Next came a second PCR, run for 7 to 11 cycles, which used a sample-barcoded 5' primer along with a J-beta primer mix. Using its own MiXCR run on the 5' RACE reads, TCRdb lists one record per CDR3 protein. The sample has approximately 780,000 distinct CDR3 sequences; roughly 24% are singletons. These same data were also listed under a study on T cells of mothers and their children.

Sequenced: blood. The receptors originated from a boy between 10 and 17 years old in good health.

This clonotype was counted a few times. The chain has TRBV15 and TRBJ2-3, with D perhaps matching TRBD2 (5 bases). This CDR3 region has 15 residues. Germline lookup yields CDR1 LNHNV and CDR2 YYDKDF (reference sequence). V was cut by 0 bases and J by 6 bases, with 13 bases left in between. The CDR3, as DNA: TGTGCCACCAGCAGAGATGCCGAGGGAAGGGATACGCAGTATTTT. It specifies CATSRDAEGRDTQYF.

The V and J genes are TRBV20-1 and TRBJ2-5; 7 bases agree with TRBD2. After removal of 4 bases from V and 2 bases from J, the junction contained 10 bases not matched to a gene. The CDR3 contains 15 residues. Germline V gives CDR1 DFQATT, CDR2 SNEGSKA (reference sequence). CDR3: CSATKPGLKQETQYF. CDR3 bases: TGCAGTGCTACAAAACCGGGACTAAAACAAGAGACCCAGTACTTC.

Many counts were recorded for this clonotype. The CDR3 nucleotides are TGTGCCAGCAGCGTCGGGACAGGGGGTGAAAAACTGTTTTTT. This codes for CASSVGTGGEKLFF. The genes are TRBV13 and TRBJ1-4; 11 nucleotides agree with TRBD1. Germline V gene lookup returns CDR1 PRHDT and CDR2 FYEKMQ (reference sequence). The CDR3 is made up of 14 amino acids. V dropped 5 bases and J dropped 7; count of bases not matched to a gene: 3.

This clonotype was counted between two and nine times. V and J are TRBV7-9 and TRBJ1-4; D is ambiguous. Germline lookup yields CDR1 SEHNR and CDR2 FQNEAQ (reference sequence). The CDR3 runs to 15 residues. V was pared by 5 bases and J by 3 bases, with 13 bases between. The CDR3 is CASSPRGDPNEKLFF. As DNA, the CDR3 is TGTGCCAGCAGCCCCCGGGGAGATCCTAATGAAAAACTGTTTTTT. Supplemented by reference TRBV7-9 and TRBJ1-4, the full variable domain reads DTGVSQNPRHKITKRGQNVTFRCDPISEHNRLYWYRQTLGQGPEFLTYFQNEAQLEKSRLLSDRFSAERPKGSFSTLEIQRTEQGDSAMYLCASSPRGDPNEKLFFGSGTQLSVL.

V is TRBV28 and J is TRBJ2-5; D remains unclear. Germline V gene lookup returns CDR1 MDHEN and CDR2 SYDVKM. This CDR3 region has 13 residues. With 8 bases removed from V and 1 base from J, the gap between germline ends came to 11 bases. The CDR3, as DNA: TGTGCCAGCCTCGGGCGTCCCCAAGAGACCCAGTACTTC. Protein: CASLGRPQETQYF.

The chain employs TRBV2 and TRBJ2-6; D call uncertain. Germline V lookup: CDR1 SNHLY, CDR2 FYNNEI. Trimming pared 4 bases from V and 4 bases from J, leaving 8 bases between. The CDR3 is 14 residues long. CDR3 DNA: TGTGCCAGCAGTGCGTTGGGGGGGGCCAACGTCCTGACTTTC. Translation gives CASSALGGANVLTF.

The sample holds a few counts of this clonotype. V gene TRBV20-1 combines with J gene TRBJ2-5; the D gene is possibly TRBD2 (6 bases). There are 17 residues in the CDR3. V lost 0 bases and J 7 bases, leaving 24 bases between the germline ends. CDR1 is DFQATT, CDR2 SNEGSKA, per germline (reference sequence). The CDR3 region is CSAREGREAEFLRTQYF. The CDR3 DNA reads as TGCAGTGCTAGAGAGGGCAGGGAGGCCGAGTTTCTACGGACCCAGTACTTC.

This clonotype has only a few counts. The rearrangement uses TRBV10-2 and TRBJ1-2; D not certain. The length of the CDR3 is 11 residues. The germline gives CDR1 WSHSY, CDR2 SAAADI. Trimming removed 8 bases from V and 8 bases from J, with 12 bases in between. The CDR3 loop reads CASFGIYGYTF. CDR3 nucleotide sequence: TGCGCCAGCTTTGGGATATACGGCTACACCTTC.

This clonotype was observed a handful of times. The CDR3 is CASSQKRDAATNEKLFF. The CDR3 DNA follows: TGTGCCAGCAGCCAAAAACGGGACGCCGCAACTAATGAAAAACTGTTTTTT. This chain links TRBV14 with TRBJ1-4, with D possibly TRBD1 on 5 matching bases. The CDR3 totals 17 residues. The V gene lost 2 bases and the J gene lost 0 bases, with 13 bases spanning the gap. Germline CDR1 reads SGHDN; CDR2 reads FVKESK.

V is TRBV6-4 and J is TRBJ2-3; 13 nucleotides line up with TRBD2. CDR1 and CDR2 (germline): MRHNA, SNTAGT. This CDR3 comprises 16 residues. Trimming at V came to 6 bases and at J to 1 base, leaving 4 bases not matched to a gene. CDR3 loop: CASSDTSGGGTDTQYF. CDR3 coding DNA: TGTGCCAGCAGCGATACTAGCGGGGGGGGCACAGATACGCAGTATTTT.

The rearrangement uses TRBV10-3 and TRBJ2-2; the D is unclear. CDR1 is ENHRY, CDR2 SYGVKD, per germline. CDR3 length: 14 amino acids. V lost 7 bases and J lost 0, with 9 bases in between. CDR3 region: CAIKDGSNTGELFF. The DNA for the CDR3 is TGTGCCATCAAAGACGGCTCGAACACCGGGGAGCTGTTTTTT.

This clonotype was detected only a few times. In DNA form, the CDR3 reads TGTGCCAGCAGTTTAGCGGGCCCGTCCACCAATGAGCAGTTCTTC. Translation gives CASSLAGPSTNEQFF. V is TRBV12-3 or TRBV12-4 and J is TRBJ2-1, with unresolved D. The CDR3 length is 15 residues. Between the trimmed V and J ends, which lost 0 bases and 6 bases, there was a span of 12 bases.

This clonotype appeared a few times. The J gene is TRBJ1-5, the V gene TRBV4-1, with a possible D match to TRBD1 (6 bases). The V end was cut by 1 base, the J end by 3 bases, with 16 bases between. Germline loops: CDR1 MGHRA, CDR2 YSYEKL. This CDR3 has 17 amino acids. The CDR3 DNA follows: TGCGCCAGCAGCCAAGGCCCCCAGGGGAGAACCAATCAGCCCCAGCATTTT. Its translation is CASSQGPQGRTNQPQHF.

This clonotype was seen at least ten times. V is TRBV20-1 and J is TRBJ2-2; 9 bases are a match to TRBD2. Germline V gene sequence: CDR1 DFQATT, CDR2 SNEGSKA (reference sequence). V lost 5 bases to trimming and J lost 6 bases; unmatched junction nucleotides: 13. CDR3 size: 16 residues. CDR3 DNA sequence: TGCAGTGCTTCCCGGAGTAGCGGGGGCCTGCCCGGGGAGCTGTTTTTT. It specifies CSASRSSGGLPGELFF.

The chain links TRBV12-3 or TRBV12-4 to TRBJ2-1; tentatively, D is TRBD1 (5 bases). V lost 7 bases and J lost 7, with 17 bases in between. The CDR3 is 14 amino acids. DNA for the CDR3: TGTGCCAGCACCTTAGCTGCAGGGCTTAATGAGCAGTTCTTC. Translated: CASTLAAGLNEQFF.

CDR3 sequence reads: CASSYRRLGQGEETQYF. As DNA, the CDR3 is TGTGCCAGCAGTTACAGACGCCTCGGCCAGGGAGAAGAGACCCAGTACTTC. The V and J genes are TRBV6-5 and TRBJ2-5; D tentatively fits TRBD1 or TRBD2 (5 bases each). Germline CDR1 MNHEY, CDR2 SVGAGI. The CDR3 is 17 residues long. V shed 2 bases and J shed 3 bases, with 19 bases lying between them.

In regard to this clonotype: The junction departs from the called germline gene at one end, perhaps through a read error. The rearrangement uses TRBV28 and TRBJ1-2; D is uncertain. The CDR3 runs to 12 residues. The germline gives CDR1 MDHEN, CDR2 SYDVKM. The CDR3, as DNA: TGTGCTAGCAGTTTACGGTGGGATGGCTACACCTTC. It codes for CASSLRWDGYTF.

V gene TRBV2 combines with J gene TRBJ2-5; a weak D match, TRBD2 (6 bases). This CDR3 has 13 amino acids. The germline gives CDR1 SNHLY, CDR2 FYNNEI. V gave up 4 bases and J gave up 9 bases, with 15 bases separating them. The CDR3 DNA is TGTGCCAGCAGTGGGGACTTCTCCGGGGCCCAGTACTTC. Translating it yields CASSGDFSGAQYF.

V is TRBV6-5 and J is TRBJ2-5, with 8 bases lining up with TRBD2. This CDR3 is built from 15 residues. V lost 6 bases and J lost 1; bases outside the gene matches: 7. Germline V gene data show CDR1 as MNHEY and CDR2 as SVGAGI. This CDR3 reads CASSPTGGVQETQYF. CDR3 nucleotides: TGTGCCAGCAGCCCGACCGGGGGGGTCCAAGAGACCCAGTACTTC.

J is TRBJ2-5 and V is TRBV5-1; D gene unclear. The J call may be wrong; the DNA end is better matched by TRBJ2-1. The CDR3 sequence is 13 residues long. CDR1 and CDR2 from the germline V gene are SGHRS and YFSETQ. The CDR3 loop reads CASSLVQSNEQFF. The CDR3 bases are TGCGCCAGCAGCTTGGTCCAGAGCAATGAGCAGTTCTTC.

The CDR3 DNA reads as TGTGCCAGCAGCCCCCCGGGACAACCAACTGCGCAGTATTTT. Translation: CASSPPGQPTAQYF. The V call is TRBV7-2, the J call TRBJ2-3; maybe TRBD1 (6 bases). The CDR3 is 14 amino acids. Germline V gene data show CDR1 as SGHTA and CDR2 as FQGNSA. V lost 5 bases and J 10 bases, leaving 19 bases between the germline ends.

This clonotype has only a few counts. The V and J genes are TRBV7-6 and TRBJ2-5; the D gene is possibly TRBD2 (6 bases). The J call is in doubt because the DNA end fits TRBJ2-7 better. The length of the CDR3 is 14 residues. Germline assignment: CDR1 SGHVS and CDR2 FNYEAQ. The CDR3, as DNA: TGTGCCAGCAGCTTCGGGGAGGAGCGCTACGAGCAGTACTTC. Translating it yields CASSFGEERYEQYF.

This clonotype was recorded a few times. V and J are TRBV6-1 and TRBJ1-5, with no clear D. The CDR3 loop spans 12 amino acids. Looked up from germline, CDR1 is MNHNS and CDR2 is SASEGT. V was cut by 6 bases and J by 7 bases, with 10 bases left in between. CDR3 bases: TGTGCCAGCAGAGGTCCAGCCCAGCCCCAGCATTTT. It yields the protein CASRGPAQPQHF.

The chain uses TRBV20-1 and TRBJ2-1, with 10 bases that match TRBD2. With 2 bases clipped from V and 3 bases from J, the junction kept 13 bases outside the gene matches. CDR3 length equals 18 residues. CDR1 DFQATT and CDR2 SNEGSKA come from the germline V gene (reference sequence). The chain's CDR3 is CSARRFGLAGGNYNEQFF. In DNA form, the CDR3 reads TGCAGTGCTAGAAGATTTGGATTAGCGGGAGGTAACTACAATGAGCAGTTCTTC.

The chain recombines TRBV5-4 with TRBJ2-1; 7 bases align to TRBD1. Germline trimming cut 0 bases from V and 5 bases from J; bases unmatched to any gene: 8. Germline V gene data show CDR1 as SGHNT and CDR2 as YYREEE (reference sequence). There are 16 residues in the CDR3. As DNA, the CDR3 is TGTGCCAGCAGCTTGGGGCCAGGGACAGTTAACAATGAGCAGTTCTTC. The encoded protein is CASSLGPGTVNNEQFF.

This clonotype was seen more than once but under ten times. One end of the junction does not line up with germline, which may come from a read error. The genes are TRBV7-6 and TRBJ2-1; D remains unclear. Germline loops: CDR1 SGHVS, CDR2 FNYEAQ. This CDR3 is built from 15 residues. The CDR3: CASSVEGGPYNEQSF. The CDR3 DNA follows: TGTGCCAGCAGCGTAGAAGGTGGGCCGTACAATGAGCAGTCCTTC. Filled out from reference TRBV7-6 and TRBJ2-1, the complete variable domain reads GAGVSQSPRYKVTKRGQDVALRCDPISGHVSLYWYRQALGQGPEFLTYFNYEAQQDKSGLPNDRFSAERPEGSISTLTIQRTEQRDSAMYRCASSVEGGPYNEQSFGPGTRLTVL.

This chain links TRBV4-1 with TRBJ2-5; the D gene is possibly TRBD1 (5 bases). The J call may be wrong; the DNA end is better matched by TRBJ2-7. Germline V lookup: CDR1 MGHRA, CDR2 YSYEKL. The CDR3 contains 14 residues. In nucleotides, the CDR3 is TGCGCCAGCAGCCAAACAGGAGTCTCCTACGAGCAGTACTTC. Protein: CASSQTGVSYEQYF.